The 24 T cell receptor beta chains below all came from one sample that was sequenced in a study of cytomegalovirus exposure and HLA in healthy donors. The study ran its PCR with 60 Vbeta and 13 Jbeta primers. Profiling relied on immunoSEQ multiplex PCR, and the TCRdb table lists in-frame clones only, not all of them. Seen here are around 91,000 clones, 55% to 65% observed once, and the top ten hold approximately 2.2%. Sequencing input: PBMCs. The receptors shown here come from a human donor in good health.

The chain couples TRBV7-8 to TRBJ1-3, with D hard to call. Germline V gene sequence: CDR1 SGHVS, CDR2 FQNEAQ. The CDR3 loop spans 15 amino acids. The ends were cut back, 7 bases at V and 3 bases at J, with 16 bases in the middle. DNA for the CDR3: TGTGCCAGCACCCATTCTAGGTTGGGTGGAAACACCATATATTTT. This gives the protein CASTHSRLGGNTIYF.

The rearrangement links TRBV7-9 to TRBJ2-5; possibly TRBD1 for D (5 bases). CDR1 and CDR2 from the germline V gene are SEHNR and FQNEAQ (reference sequence). The CDR3 covers 13 residues. V lost 3 bases, J lost 1 base, and 6 bases lay in between. The DNA of the CDR3 is TGTGCCAGCAGCTTGACAGCCCAAGAGACCCAGTACTTC. Translation gives CASSLTAQETQYF.

The chain carries TRBV2 and TRBJ1-1; possible D gene TRBD1, 5 bases. Germline CDR1 reads SNHLY; CDR2 reads FYNNEI. This CDR3 has 13 amino acids. V shed 4 bases and J shed 11 bases, with 17 bases lying between them. CDR3 residues: CASSGRGDSMAFF. CDR3 nucleotides: TGTGCCAGCAGTGGGAGGGGCGACTCTATGGCTTTCTTT.

The V call is TRBV7-3, the J call TRBJ1-1; D is perhaps TRBD1 (5 bases). The germline V gene has CDR1 SGHTA and CDR2 FQGTGA. This CDR3 has 15 amino acids. The ends were cut back, 3 bases at V and 1 base at J, with 12 bases in the middle. The CDR3: CASSFYGGGNTEAFF. The CDR3 DNA follows: TGTGCCAGCAGCTTTTATGGGGGGGGGAACACTGAAGCTTTCTTT.

The V call is TRBV7-3, the J call TRBJ1-1; TRBD1 might be the D (6 bases). CDR1 is SGHTA, CDR2 FQGTGA, per germline. The CDR3 runs 15 residues. V gave up 5 bases and J gave up 4 bases, with 17 bases separating them. CDR3 DNA sequence: TGTGCCAGCAGCCCAGGGGAAGGGTTGGGCACTGAAGCTTTCTTT. Translation gives CASSPGEGLGTEAFF.

Only a few counts were recorded for this clone. The V gene is TRBV5-1, the J gene TRBJ2-7; 11 positions match TRBD1. Germline-derived CDR1 and CDR2 are SGHRS and YFSETQ. The CDR3 sequence is 16 residues long. V gave up 4 bases and J gave up 0 bases; unmatched junction bases: 6. CDR3 coding DNA: TGCGCCAGCAGCCTCGGACAGGGGGCGAGCTCCTACGAGCAGTACTTC. This gives the protein CASSLGQGASSYEQYF.

The rearrangement joins TRBV5-1 to TRBJ2-5; 13 nucleotides agree with TRBD2. The CDR3 sequence is 17 residues long. After removal of 4 bases from V and 4 bases from J, the junction contained 10 bases not matched to a gene. Germline assignment: CDR1 SGHRS and CDR2 YFSETQ. In DNA form, the CDR3 reads TGCGCCAGCAGCGAGGGACTAGCGGGGCTGAAAGGAGAGACCCAGTACTTC. Protein: CASSEGLAGLKGETQYF.

The table lists this clone with a few counts. The chain joins TRBV27 to TRBJ2-4; tentatively, D is TRBD1 (6 bases). The V end was cut by 4 bases, the J end by 2 bases, with 12 bases between. Germline CDR1 reads MNHEY; CDR2 reads SMNVEV (reference sequence). This CDR3 is built from 15 residues. The CDR3 here is CASSYTGRPKNIQYF. CDR3 nucleotide sequence: TGTGCCAGCAGTTATACAGGGCGCCCCAAAAACATTCAGTACTTC.

The chain combines TRBV19 with TRBJ2-5, with D unclear. The DNA end is more similar to TRBJ2-7, so the J call may be wrong. The V gene's germline CDR1 is LNHDA and CDR2 SQIVND (reference sequence). CDR3 length: 13 amino acids. CDR3 DNA: TGTGCCAGTAGCCCAGTGGGCTCCTACGAGCAGTACTTC. Encoded protein: CASSPVGSYEQYF.

There are a few counts of this clone. The chain is built from TRBV4-3 and TRBJ1-2; 10 bases agree with TRBD1. The V and J ends lost 4 bases and 2 bases, in that order; junction bases with no gene match: 4. The CDR3 is 15 amino acids. Germline values: CDR1 LGHNA, CDR2 YSLEER. The CDR3 is CASSLRTGGNYGYTF. The CDR3 DNA reads TGCGCCAGCAGCCTACGGACAGGGGGAAACTATGGCTACACCTTC.

The V and J genes are TRBV30 and TRBJ1-6; maybe TRBD1 (6 bases). With 1 base removed from V and 0 bases from J, the gap between germline ends came to 7 bases. This CDR3 has 15 residues. The germline CDR1 and CDR2 sequences are GTSNPN and SVGIG (reference sequence). CDR3 in amino acids: CAWSADSSYNSPLHF. Here the CDR3 DNA reads TGTGCCTGGAGTGCGGACAGCTCCTATAATTCACCCCTCCACTTT.

The chain recombines TRBV4-1 with TRBJ2-7; the match to TRBD1 covers 7 bases. Germline CDR1 and CDR2: MGHRA and YSYEKL. V lost 3 bases and J lost 7; bases outside the gene matches: 15. The CDR3 sequence is 16 residues long. In DNA form, the CDR3 reads TGCGCCAGCAGCCACGCCCGACAGGGCATCGGCGGGGAGCAGTACTTC. Its translation is CASSHARQGIGGEQYF.

The chain recombines TRBV19 with TRBJ2-2, with TRBD1 matching 7 bases. Per the germline V gene, CDR1 is LNHDA and CDR2 is SQIVND (reference sequence). Trimming cost V 6 bases and J 0 bases; bases outside gene matches: 7. CDR3 size: 16 residues. CDR3 sequence reads: CASSTQGIANTGELFF. In DNA, the CDR3 is TGTGCCAGTAGCACACAGGGGATAGCGAACACCGGGGAGCTGTTTTTT.

V usage is TRBV18 and J usage is TRBJ2-1; TRBD2 aligns across 10 bases. The CDR3 is made up of 18 amino acids. Germline V gene lookup returns CDR1 KGHSH and CDR2 LQKENI. J lost 6 bases, V lost 0 bases, and 11 bases had no gene match. The CDR3 DNA reads as TGTGCCAGCTCACCACCCCAGCGGGGGGGCCTAACTCCCAATGAGCAGTTCTTC. Encoded protein: CASSPPQRGGLTPNEQFF. Looking up the rest from reference TRBV18 and TRBJ2-1 gives the full variable domain: NAGVMQNPRHLVRRRGQEARLRCSPMKGHSHVYWYRQLPEEGLKFMVYLQKENIIDESGMPKERFSAEFPKEGPSILRIQQVVRGDSAAYFCASSPPQRGGLTPNEQFFGPGTRLTVL.

The gene calls are TRBV9 and TRBJ2-7; TRBD2 agrees at 15 bases. This CDR3 comprises 14 residues. V shed 4 bases, J shed 9 bases, and the junction held 5 bases outside the gene matches. CDR1 and CDR2 (germline): SGDLS, YYNGEE. The CDR3 sequence is CASSPGLAGGRQYF. The CDR3 region has the DNA TGTGCCAGCAGCCCTGGACTAGCGGGGGGGCGGCAGTACTTC.

This clone is a singleton in its sample. V usage is TRBV15 and J usage is TRBJ2-1, with 7 bases aligning to TRBD2. Trimming removed 6 bases from V and 9 bases from J; junction bases left unmatched: 11. This CDR3 spans 14 amino acids. Germline CDR1 LNHNV, CDR2 YYDKDF (reference sequence). This chain's CDR3 is CATRDFGTGGEQFF. CDR3 DNA sequence: TGTGCCACCAGGGACTTTGGGACGGGAGGTGAGCAGTTCTTC.

The chain uses TRBV11-3 and TRBJ2-3, with TRBD2 matching over 9 bases. Germline V gene lookup returns CDR1 SGHNT and CDR2 YENEEA. This CDR3 spans 17 amino acids. Unmatched junction bases numbered 6, after V lost 0 bases and J lost 2 bases. The CDR3 spells CASSLDPSGGNTDTQYF. DNA of the CDR3: TGTGCCAGCAGCTTAGATCCAAGCGGGGGGAACACAGATACGCAGTATTTT.

V gene TRBV6-1 combines with J gene TRBJ2-7, with D possibly being TRBD1 (6 bases). Germline V gene lookup returns CDR1 MNHNS and CDR2 SASEGT. V was trimmed by 4 bases and J by 6 bases, leaving 19 bases between them. The CDR3 totals 15 residues. The CDR3 coding sequence is TGTGCCAGCAGTGCCTGGACAGCTTTAGGAGGCGAGCAGTACTTC. Translating it yields CASSAWTALGGEQYF.

The V and J genes are TRBV2 and TRBJ1-2, with 8 bases matching TRBD1. Germline values: CDR1 SNHLY, CDR2 FYNNEI. The CDR3 length is 15 residues. V lost 6 bases to trimming and J lost 3 bases; unmatched junction nucleotides: 9. DNA of the CDR3: TGTGCCAGCAGGGCCTCTGGACAGGGACACTATGGCTACACCTTC. Its protein product is CASRASGQGHYGYTF.

V is TRBV7-9 and J is TRBJ1-5; no clear D gene. The CDR3 covers 14 residues. The V end lost 2 bases, the J end lost 0 bases, and 5 bases lay between the germline ends. Germline V CDR1 and CDR2: SEHNR, FQNEAQ (reference sequence). The CDR3 DNA reads as TGTGCCAGCAGCTTACTTTCTAGCAATCAGCCCCAGCATTTT. Its protein product is CASSLLSSNQPQHF.

The chain couples TRBV4-3 to TRBJ2-3; 10 bases agree with TRBD2. The CDR3 spans 16 residues. Trimming cost V 0 bases and J 6 bases; bases outside gene matches: 6. CDR1 LGHNA and CDR2 YSLEER come from the germline V gene. The CDR3: CASSQDLAGGRDTQYF. The CDR3 nucleotides are TGCGCCAGCAGCCAAGATTTAGCGGGGGGCAGGGATACGCAGTATTTT.

V is TRBV18 and J is TRBJ2-1, with 15 bases fitting TRBD2. The ends lost 6 bases at V and 0 bases at J; junction bases unmatched: 9. Germline V lookup: CDR1 KGHSH, CDR2 LQKENI. This CDR3 spans 19 amino acids. The CDR3 reads CASSRRTSGGAASYNEQFF. The DNA of the CDR3 is TGTGCCAGCTCCCGACGGACTAGCGGGGGGGCAGCCTCCTACAATGAGCAGTTCTTC. The variable domain in full, completed from reference TRBV18 and TRBJ2-1, reads NAGVMQNPRHLVRRRGQEARLRCSPMKGHSHVYWYRQLPEEGLKFMVYLQKENIIDESGMPKERFSAEFPKEGPSILRIQQVVRGDSAAYFCASSRRTSGGAASYNEQFFGPGTRLTVL.

The chain couples TRBV27 to TRBJ1-6; a weak D match, TRBD1 (5 bases). The germline V and J ends were trimmed by 5 bases and 0 bases, with 20 bases remaining between them. Germline-derived CDR1 and CDR2 are MNHEY and SMNVEV (reference sequence). The CDR3 is 19 residues long. The CDR3 loop is CASSPGLMSPSSYNSPLHF. CDR3 nucleotide sequence: TGTGCCAGCAGTCCGGGACTCATGTCCCCGAGCTCCTATAATTCACCCCTCCACTTT.

This clone was observed a few times. The chain is built from TRBV6-5 and TRBJ1-3, with D possibly matching TRBD1 (5 bases). CDR1 MNHEY and CDR2 SVGAGI come from the germline V gene. CDR3 length: 13 residues. V lost 8 bases and J lost 2, with 10 bases in between. Here the CDR3 DNA reads TGTGCCAGCCTCAGGGCTCCTGGAAACACCATATATTTT. Amino acid sequence: CASLRAPGNTIYF.